What follows are 24 T cell receptor beta chains derived from one specimen sequenced in a study of technical replicates of blood from a few donors. Profiling relied on immunoSEQ multiplex PCR, and the TCRdb table lists in-frame clones only, not all of them. The sample has about 71,000 clones; almost 98% are singletons. Material for sequencing was T cells isolated from PBMCs. Receptor source: a human donor in good health.

V and J are TRBV5-1 and TRBJ1-1, with D possibly being TRBD1 (5 bases). V was clipped by 1 base and J by 1 base, with 8 bases between them. Germline lookup yields CDR1 SGHRS and CDR2 YFSETQ. This CDR3 contains 14 residues. This CDR3 is CASSLLRGNTEAFF. The DNA of the CDR3 is TGCGCCAGCAGCTTGCTTAGGGGGAACACTGAAGCTTTCTTT.

The J gene is TRBJ2-2, the V gene TRBV11-1; the match to TRBD2 covers 9 bases. This CDR3 is built from 14 residues. Trimming cost V 6 bases and J 5 bases; bases outside gene matches: 4. Germline V gene data show CDR1 as SGHAT and CDR2 as FQDESV (reference sequence). CDR3 nucleotide sequence: TGTGCCAGCAGTTTCGCGGGAGGGACCGGGGAGCTGTTTTTT. As protein: CASSFAGGTGELFF.

V gene TRBV29-1 combines with J gene TRBJ1-2; possible D gene TRBD1, 5 bases. This CDR3 has 12 residues. Between the trimmed V and J ends, which lost 8 bases and 4 bases, there was a span of 14 bases. The V gene's germline CDR1 is SQVTM and CDR2 ANQGSEA. The CDR3 coding sequence is TGCAGCACGAGCGGGACTAGCTATGGCTACACCTTC. Protein sequence: CSTSGTSYGYTF.

This clone turned up a few times. The chain couples TRBV6-1 to TRBJ2-5; 11 bases line up with TRBD2. The CDR3 runs to 14 residues. With 4 bases clipped from V and 7 bases from J, the junction kept 5 bases outside the gene matches. CDR1 is MNHNS and CDR2 is SASEGT in the germline V gene. This CDR3 reads CASSVMTSGVTQYF. CDR3 bases: TGTGCCAGCAGTGTCATGACTAGCGGGGTGACCCAGTACTTC.

The gene calls are TRBV29-1 and TRBJ2-1; TRBD1 matches 12 bases. The trim removed 7 bases at V and 7 bases at J, leaving 8 bases unmatched. The CDR3 is 14 amino acids. The germline gives CDR1 SQVTM, CDR2 ANQGSEA. The CDR3 loop reads CSAPRDRGPNEQFF. Written as DNA, the CDR3 is TGCAGCGCACCCCGGGACAGGGGGCCTAATGAGCAGTTCTTC.

The chain has TRBV14 and TRBJ1-2; TRBD1 agrees at 9 bases. The CDR3 spans 14 residues. Germline loops: CDR1 SGHDN, CDR2 FVKESK. Trimming at V came to 2 bases and at J to 7 bases, leaving 5 bases not matched to a gene. The CDR3 spells CASSQNRGHGGYTF. The CDR3 DNA reads as TGTGCCAGCAGCCAAAACAGGGGGCACGGTGGCTACACCTTC. The full variable domain, completed using reference TRBV14 and TRBJ1-2, is EAGVTQFPSHSVIEKGQTVTLRCDPISGHDNLYWYRRVMGKEIKFLLHFVKESKQDESGMPNNRFLAERTGGTYSTLKVQPAELEDSGVYFCASSQNRGHGGYTFGSGTRLTVV.

This chain uses TRBV29-1 with TRBJ1-2; 8 bases fit TRBD1. The CDR3 totals 14 residues. V trimming: 5 bases; J trimming: 6 bases; junction bases outside the gene matches: 11. In germline, CDR1 is SQVTM, CDR2 ANQGSEA. CDR3 in amino acids: CSVRETGGLDGYTF. The CDR3 DNA reads as TGCAGCGTTCGCGAAACAGGGGGGTTAGATGGCTACACCTTC.

The rearrangement joins TRBV7-2 to TRBJ2-7, with 7 nucleotides matching TRBD2. V lost 5 bases and J lost 7; bases outside the gene matches: 8. Germline V gene sequence: CDR1 SGHTA, CDR2 FQGNSA. The CDR3 length is 13 residues. The DNA for the CDR3 is TGTGCCAGCAGCGACTCTAGGCGGGGGGAGCAGTACTTC. Translation gives CASSDSRRGEQYF.

The CDR3 sequence is CASSPRLDPLTGDTQYF. Written as DNA, the CDR3 is TGCGCCAGCAGCCCACGACTAGATCCCCTAACGGGGGATACGCAGTATTTT. J is TRBJ2-3 and V is TRBV5-1, with D perhaps TRBD2 (6 bases). CDR1 and CDR2 from the germline V gene are SGHRS and YFSETQ. This CDR3 contains 17 residues. The ends were cut back, 4 bases at V and 6 bases at J, with 24 bases in the middle.

This chain connects TRBV7-9 to TRBJ2-1; 7 bases align to TRBD2. CDR1 is SEHNR and CDR2 is FQNEAQ in the germline V gene (reference sequence). J lost 6 bases, V lost 1 base, and 9 bases had no gene match. The CDR3 is 16 residues long. CDR3 protein: CASSLESGTWGNEQFF. The CDR3 coding sequence is TGTGCCAGCAGCTTAGAGAGCGGGACTTGGGGCAATGAGCAGTTCTTC.

The V call is TRBV9, the J call TRBJ2-3; 7 bases line up with TRBD1. This CDR3 is 15 amino acids long. V dropped 3 bases and J dropped 6; count of bases not matched to a gene: 10. Germline CDR1 reads SGDLS; CDR2 reads YYNGEE. The CDR3 DNA sequence: TGTGCCAGCAGCGAGACAGGGAGCGCAGCGGATACGCAGTATTTT. Translating it yields CASSETGSAADTQYF.

In nucleotides, the CDR3 is TGTGCCAGCAGCGGCAGACAGGGGCAGGGTGGAAACACCATATATTTT. Encoded protein: CASSGRQGQGGNTIYF. The chain carries TRBV11-3 and TRBJ1-3, with TRBD1 matching 8 bases. J gave up 3 bases and V 5 bases, and 9 bases lay outside the gene matches. From germline, CDR1 is SGHNT and CDR2 YENEEA. The CDR3 runs 16 residues.

Here the CDR3 DNA reads TGTGCCAGCAGCGCCTTACTTAGTGGCACTGAAGCTTTCTTT. Its protein is CASSALLSGTEAFF. The V gene is TRBV9, the J gene TRBJ1-1; no clear D. Trimming took 3 bases from V and 4 from J, leaving 13 bases between them. The CDR3 runs to 14 residues. Germline V gene lookup returns CDR1 SGDLS and CDR2 YYNGEE. The full variable domain, rest sourced from reference TRBV9 and TRBJ1-1, is DSGVTQTPKHLITATGQRVTLRCSPRSGDLSVYWYQQSLDQGLQFLIQYYNGEERAKGNILERFSAQQFPDLHSELNLSSLELGDSALYFCASSALLSGTEAFFGQGTRLTVV.

CDR3 sequence reads: CASSFNFF. Written as DNA, the CDR3 is TGTGCCAGCAGTTTTAATTTCTTC. The rearrangement uses TRBV7-9 and TRBJ2-1; D unresolved. The CDR3 runs 8 residues. V lost 6 bases, J lost 16 bases, and 7 bases lay in between. CDR1 SEHNR and CDR2 FQNEAQ come from the germline V gene (reference sequence). Filled out from reference TRBV7-9 and TRBJ2-1, the complete variable domain reads DTGVSQNPRHKITKRGQNVTFRCDPISEHNRLYWYRQTLGQGPEFLTYFQNEAQLEKSRLLSDRFSAERPKGSFSTLEIQRTEQGDSAMYLCASSFNFFGPGTRLTVL.

The chain carries TRBV9 and TRBJ1-1; 8 nucleotides match TRBD1. J was trimmed by 7 bases and V by 3 bases; bases with no gene match: 8. Germline values: CDR1 SGDLS, CDR2 YYNGEE. The CDR3 runs 14 residues. The CDR3 here is CASSALGQGYEAFF. The CDR3 region has the DNA TGTGCCAGCAGCGCCCTTGGACAGGGATATGAAGCTTTCTTT.

This rearrangement joins TRBV4-1 to TRBJ2-1, with D perhaps matching TRBD1 (5 bases). Trimming took off 4 bases at V and 0 bases at J, with 10 bases between the two ends. From germline, CDR1 is MGHRA and CDR2 YSYEKL. CDR3 size: 15 residues. CDR3 DNA: TGCGCCAGCAGCCTCCCACAGGACTCCTACAATGAGCAGTTCTTC. This encodes CASSLPQDSYNEQFF.

This chain connects TRBV9 to TRBJ2-7; 11 bases map to TRBD2. J was trimmed by 5 bases and V by 1 base; bases with no gene match: 11. CDR3 size: 17 residues. Germline V gene sequence: CDR1 SGDLS, CDR2 YYNGEE. The CDR3 is CASSVSASGRLTDEQYF. CDR3 bases: TGTGCCAGCAGCGTATCGGCTAGCGGGAGGTTAACGGACGAGCAGTACTTC.

The chain carries TRBV6-5 and TRBJ1-2; TRBD1 is a possible D gene (6 bases). This CDR3 region has 11 residues. V lost 7 bases and J lost 6, with 9 bases in between. The germline gives CDR1 MNHEY, CDR2 SVGAGI. The CDR3 loop reads CASTKGDGYTF. CDR3 nucleotides: TGTGCCAGCACAAAGGGGGATGGCTACACCTTC.

J is TRBJ2-1 and V is TRBV7-9; TRBD2 matches at 10 bases. The CDR3 runs 17 residues. After removal of 1 base from V and 2 bases from J, the junction contained 5 bases not matched to a gene. Germline-derived CDR1 and CDR2 are SEHNR and FQNEAQ (reference sequence). For the CDR3, the DNA is TGTGCCAGCAGCTTAGATAGCGGGGGGTCGACCTACAATGAGCAGTTCTTC. It translates to CASSLDSGGSTYNEQFF.

This sequence joins TRBV7-3 and TRBJ1-2; D gene uncertain. V shed 2 bases and J shed 0 bases, with 10 bases lying between them. Germline-derived CDR1 and CDR2 are SGHTA and FQGTGA. CDR3 length: 15 residues. The CDR3 coding sequence is TGTGCCAGCAGCTTAGGGCAGCTAACTAACTATGGCTACACCTTC. Protein: CASSLGQLTNYGYTF.

V usage is TRBV25-1 and J usage is TRBJ1-5; 7 nucleotides line up with TRBD1. With 3 bases clipped from V and 5 bases from J, the junction kept 1 base outside the gene matches. CDR1 and CDR2 from the germline V gene are MGHDK and SYGVNS. The CDR3 spans 13 residues. In DNA, the CDR3 is TGTGCCAGCAGTGACAGGGGGGATCAGCCCCAGCATTTT. Its translation: CASSDRGDQPQHF.

The chain carries TRBV5-1 and TRBJ1-2, with no clear D. The CDR3 is made up of 13 amino acids. V was clipped by 2 bases and J by 2 bases, with 7 bases between them. The germline V gene encodes CDR1 SGHRS and CDR2 YFSETQ. The CDR3 spells CASSFGRNYGYTF. DNA of the CDR3: TGCGCCAGCAGCTTTGGCAGAAACTATGGCTACACCTTC.

The chain recombines TRBV19 with TRBJ2-7; D is perhaps TRBD1 (6 bases). The length of the CDR3 is 15 residues. V was clipped by 8 bases and J by 2 bases, with 19 bases between them. Germline CDR1 and CDR2: LNHDA and SQIVND (reference sequence). CDR3 bases: TGTGCCAGTCGAGGGGTGCGGGCAGGGGCCTACGAGCAGTACTTC. Translation gives CASRGVRAGAYEQYF.

The V call is TRBV19, the J call TRBJ2-7; D uncertain. This CDR3 comprises 12 residues. The germline CDR1 and CDR2 sequences are LNHDA and SQIVND (reference sequence). V was pared by 1 base and J by 4 bases, with 5 bases between. CDR3 residues: CASSIGSYEQYF. CDR3 bases: TGTGCCAGTAGTATAGGTAGTTACGAGCAGTACTTC.